This T cell receptor beta chain was captured by sequencing in a study of OX40 agonist ivuxolimab in advanced cancers. Whole-study findings and limits: Clonal expansion was among the lowest in partial responders at 0.1-3.0 mg/kg, especially CD8+. Dosing at 0.1 to 3.0 mg/kg was accompanied by clonal expansion of CD4+ and CD8+ blood T cells by week 6.

Measured with immunoSEQ multiplex PCR; TCRdb has only the in-frame clones, and not every one. The repertoire holds 42,000 or so clones, with approximately 83% as singletons. This CDR3 comprises 12 residues. The germline CDR1 and CDR2 sequences are LGHNT and FRNRAP. As concerns this clone: Its antigen remains unknown.

The genes are TRBV12-5 and TRBJ2-5, with D possibly matching TRBD1 (5 bases). The better agreement between TRBJ2-7 and the DNA end casts doubt on the J call. The sample in question was CD4+ or CD8+ T cells sorted from blood, obtained in a trial of the OX40 agonist ivuxolimab. The TCR originated in an adult with an advanced solid tumor such as melanoma, head and neck, liver or kidney cancer. CDR3 amino acids: CASGYDSYEQYF. Written as DNA, the CDR3 is TGTGCTAGTGGTTATGACAGTTACGAGCAGTACTTC.